These 11 T cell receptor beta chains were all obtained from the same sample, sequenced in a study of blood T cell repertoires in COVID-19 (dated by TCRdb to between 2020 and 2021). The library was built by means of the immunoSEQ multiplex PCR assay. As stored in TCRdb, this immuneACCESS dataset retains in-frame rearrangements with V and J assigned. A fraction of the clones does not appear; measured against another copy, unresolved V genes explain less than half of the discrepancy, and the remainder lacks a known reason. A total of about 54,000 clones appear in this sample, 80% to 90% of them only once. Less than 4.5% of the sample comes from the top ten. The sequenced sample consisted of peripheral blood. These TCRs come from a human donor in a cohort sampled during active COVID-19.

The rearrangement links TRBV7-2 to TRBJ2-5; TRBD2 might be the D (6 bases). Trimming left V 7 bases short and J 2 bases short, with 11 bases between. CDR3 size: 13 residues. CDR1 is SGHTA, CDR2 FQGNSA, per germline. The CDR3 region has the DNA TGTGCCAGCAACAGGCGGGGACAAGAGACCCAGTACTTC. Translated: CASNRRGQETQYF.

The rearrangement joins TRBV7-8 to TRBJ1-1, with D possibly TRBD1 on 5 matching bases. The V gene's germline CDR1 is SGHVS and CDR2 FQNEAQ. V was shortened by 4 bases and J by 1 base, with 13 bases between the two germline ends. The CDR3 spans 15 residues. The CDR3 region is CASSSGQGGNTEAFF. The CDR3 DNA reads as TGTGCCAGCAGCTCCGGCCAGGGAGGGAACACTGAAGCTTTCTTT.

The chain employs TRBV27 and TRBJ1-2; 8 bases are shared with TRBD1. V lost 8 bases and J lost 5; bases outside the gene matches: 4. Germline V gives CDR1 MNHEY, CDR2 SMNVEV (reference sequence). The CDR3 length is 12 residues. The DNA for the CDR3 is TGTGCCAGCCGGACAGGGTCGTATGGCTACACCTTC. Translation: CASRTGSYGYTF.

The gene calls are TRBV15 and TRBJ2-7; 9 nucleotides agree with TRBD1. The germline gives CDR1 LNHNV, CDR2 YYDKDF (reference sequence). The ends lost 4 bases at V and 2 bases at J; junction bases unmatched: 6. The CDR3 sequence is 15 residues long. CDR3 sequence (DNA): TGTGCCACCAGCATAGGACAGGGGACCCCCTACGAGCAGTACTTC. Translated: CATSIGQGTPYEQYF.

The chain joins TRBV15 to TRBJ2-7, with D maybe TRBD1 (5 bases). Per the germline V gene, CDR1 is LNHNV and CDR2 is YYDKDF (reference sequence). This CDR3 has 13 residues. V was trimmed by 3 bases and J by 4 bases, leaving 10 bases between them. CDR3 loop: CATSRERQYEQYF. DNA for the CDR3: TGTGCCACCAGCAGGGAACGACAGTACGAGCAGTACTTC.

The chain has TRBV7-3 and TRBJ2-1; D unclear. CDR1 is SGHTA, CDR2 FQGTGA, per germline. Trimming left V 2 bases short and J 4 bases short, with 9 bases between. This CDR3 has 14 amino acids. The CDR3 here is CASSLHTAYNEQFF. The CDR3 region has the DNA TGTGCCAGCAGCTTACACACCGCTTACAATGAGCAGTTCTTC.

The V gene is TRBV19, the J gene TRBJ1-1; a possible D gene is TRBD1 (6 bases). The V end lost 4 bases, the J end lost 5 bases, and 17 bases lay between the germline ends. CDR1 and CDR2 (germline): LNHDA, SQIVND (reference sequence). The CDR3 covers 15 residues. The CDR3 region has the DNA TGTGCCAGTAGTAAGGTTCCAGGGGCTGAGACTGAAGCTTTCTTT. Protein product: CASSKVPGAETEAFF.

The CDR3 reads CASSYLSRGPGNTIYF. The CDR3 DNA reads TGTGCCAGCAGTTACCTTAGCAGGGGGCCTGGAAACACCATATATTTT. The chain has TRBV6-5 and TRBJ1-3, with 8 bases aligning to TRBD1. From germline, CDR1 is MNHEY and CDR2 SVGAGI. This CDR3 contains 16 residues. Unmatched junction bases numbered 5, after V lost 2 bases and J lost 2 bases.

This rearrangement joins TRBV7-9 to TRBJ2-3; 7 nucleotides match TRBD1. V was pared by 4 bases and J by 1 base, with 2 bases of the junction left unmatched. The CDR3 length is 14 residues. Germline values: CDR1 SEHNR, CDR2 FQNEAQ (reference sequence). CDR3 residues: CASSSGQGTDTQYF. CDR3 sequence (DNA): TGTGCCAGCAGCTCCGGACAGGGCACAGATACGCAGTATTTT.

The rearrangement uses TRBV29-1 and TRBJ2-1, with TRBD2 as a possible D gene (5 bases). The CDR3 consists of 11 residues. Germline V lookup: CDR1 SQVTM, CDR2 ANQGSEA. V was shortened by 3 bases and J by 15 bases, with 15 bases between the two germline ends. The CDR3 nucleotides are TGCAGCGTTGACCCCCAGGACGGAGGGTTCTTC. It encodes CSVDPQDGGFF.

In DNA, the CDR3 is TGTGCCAGCACCACAGGGGGCGCGGACAATCAGCCCCAGCATTTT. Encoded protein: CASTTGGADNQPQHF. The rearrangement uses TRBV6-6 and TRBJ1-5, with 9 bases fitting TRBD1. J was trimmed by 3 bases and V by 7 bases; bases with no gene match: 7. Per the germline V gene, CDR1 is MNHNY and CDR2 is SVGAGI (reference sequence). The CDR3 sequence is 15 residues long.